What follows is one T cell receptor (beta chain) and its context. This CDR3 comprises 15 residues. V shed 0 bases, J shed 2 bases, and the junction held 4 bases outside the gene matches. The germline V gene has CDR1 MNHNY and CDR2 SVGAGI (reference sequence). The sample comes from a study of blood T cell repertoires in COVID-19. Authors' processing steps: Estimates of nucleated cell counts were drawn from the amplification of reference gene primers. Clones were sequenced by immunoSEQ multiplex PCR, and TCRdb holds only the in-frame ones, with some missing. From that table come the V and J calls and clone size; the DNA was used to work out D and trimming. Here the sample spans about 110,000 clones, 65% to 80% being singletons.

This sequence originates from a woman aged 40 to 49 with acute or convalescent COVID-19. Sequencing used peripheral blood. J is TRBJ2-7 and V is TRBV6-6; 7 bases are a match to TRBD1. Here the CDR3 DNA reads TGTGCCAGCAGTTACTCGGAGACAGGGCCCTACGAGCAGTACTTC. Translated: CASSYSETGPYEQYF.